This T cell receptor (beta chain) stems from a study of T-cell memory formation after mild COVID-19. Study-level background: In these data, TCR clusters were largely donor specific. Study-level points and caveats: While clones contracting from day 15 to 85 were balanced between CD4 and CD8, later expanders leaned CD4+. Contracting CD4+ clones were located mainly in CM and EM, and CD8+ clones in EMRA.

Sample barcodes and UMIs were carried by the TCR alpha and TCR beta cDNA libraries that 5'RACE generated with constant-segment primers. TCRdb analysed the 5' RACE reads with MiXCR anew, one entry per CDR3 protein. The data contain some 150,000 distinct CDR3 sequences, under 7% of them seen just once; the ten biggest clones take up about 1.9%. This CDR3 region has 12 residues. In germline, CDR1 is SQVTM, CDR2 ANQGSEA. With V trimmed by 3 bases and J by 4 bases, 3 bases remained unmatched. This clonotype occurred many times. Its antigen is currently unknown. The sample consisted of PBMCs or a T cell subset sorted from them (not recorded which). The rearrangement joins TRBV29-1 to TRBJ2-7, with 7 nucleotides matching TRBD1. The receptor was isolated from an adult woman who had mild COVID-19 (a few samples of this study predate the infection). Cell type and time point are not known. The CDR3 sequence: CSVEYRGYEQYF. In DNA form, the CDR3 reads TGCAGCGTTGAGTACAGGGGATACGAGCAGTACTTC.